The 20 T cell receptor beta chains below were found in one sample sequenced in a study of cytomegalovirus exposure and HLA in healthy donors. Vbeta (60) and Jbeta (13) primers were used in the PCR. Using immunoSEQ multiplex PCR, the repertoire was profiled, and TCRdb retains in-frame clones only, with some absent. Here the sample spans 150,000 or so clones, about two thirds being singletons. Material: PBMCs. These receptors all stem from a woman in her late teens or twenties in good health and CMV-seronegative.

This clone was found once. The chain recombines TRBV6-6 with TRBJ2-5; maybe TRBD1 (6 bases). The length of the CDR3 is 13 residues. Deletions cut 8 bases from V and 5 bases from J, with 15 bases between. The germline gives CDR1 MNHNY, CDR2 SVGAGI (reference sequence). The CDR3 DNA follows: TGTGCCAGCTGCACCGGGACAATGGAGACCCAGTACTTC. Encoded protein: CASCTGTMETQYF.

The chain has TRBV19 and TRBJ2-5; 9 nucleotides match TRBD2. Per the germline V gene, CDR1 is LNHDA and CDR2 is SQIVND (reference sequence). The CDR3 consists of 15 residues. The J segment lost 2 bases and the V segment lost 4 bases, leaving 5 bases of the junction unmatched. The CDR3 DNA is TGTGCCAGTAGTACTATTCTAGCGGGGCAAGAGACCCAGTACTTC. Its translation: CASSTILAGQETQYF.

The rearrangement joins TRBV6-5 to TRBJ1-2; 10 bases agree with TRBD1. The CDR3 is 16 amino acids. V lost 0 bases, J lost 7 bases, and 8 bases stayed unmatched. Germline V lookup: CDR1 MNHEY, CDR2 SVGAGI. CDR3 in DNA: TGTGCCAGCAGTTACTCCAGACAGGGGGCGCGGAGTGGCTACACCTTC. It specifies CASSYSRQGARSGYTF.

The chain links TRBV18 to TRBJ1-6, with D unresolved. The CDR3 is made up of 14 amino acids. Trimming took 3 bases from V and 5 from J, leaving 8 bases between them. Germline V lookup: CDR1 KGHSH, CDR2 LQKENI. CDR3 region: CASSPNRDNSPLHF. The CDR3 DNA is TGTGCCAGCTCACCTAACAGAGATAATTCACCCCTCCACTTT.

The CDR3 DNA reads TGTGCCAGTGGAACAACGACAGGCCCGCCGGACACCATATATTTT. Encoded protein: CASGTTTGPPDTIYF. The rearrangement uses TRBV19 and TRBJ1-3; perhaps TRBD1 as D (6 bases). The V gene's germline CDR1 is LNHDA and CDR2 SQIVND (reference sequence). The CDR3 loop spans 15 amino acids. Trimming took off 8 bases at V and 8 bases at J, with 22 bases between the two ends. Combining the CDR3 with reference TRBV19 and TRBJ1-3 gives the whole variable domain DGGITQSPKYLFRKEGQNVTLSCEQNLNHDAMYWYRQDPGQGLRLIYYSQIVNDFQKGDIAEGYSVSREKKESFPLTVTSAQKNPTAFYLCASGTTTGPPDTIYFGEGSWLTVV.

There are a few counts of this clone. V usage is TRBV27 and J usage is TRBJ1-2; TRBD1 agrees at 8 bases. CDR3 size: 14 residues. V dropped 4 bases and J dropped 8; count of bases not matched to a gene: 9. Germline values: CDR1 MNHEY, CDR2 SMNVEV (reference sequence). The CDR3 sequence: CASSSLRTGQGYTF. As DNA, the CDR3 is TGTGCCAGCAGTTCTCTGAGGACAGGGCAGGGCTACACCTTC.

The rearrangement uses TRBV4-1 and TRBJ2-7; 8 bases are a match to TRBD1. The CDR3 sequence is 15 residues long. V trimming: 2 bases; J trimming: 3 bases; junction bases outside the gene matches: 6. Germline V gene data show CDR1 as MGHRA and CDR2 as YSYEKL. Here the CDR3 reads CASSQKGQGIYEQYF. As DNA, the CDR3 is TGCGCCAGCAGCCAAAAAGGACAGGGTATCTACGAGCAGTACTTC.

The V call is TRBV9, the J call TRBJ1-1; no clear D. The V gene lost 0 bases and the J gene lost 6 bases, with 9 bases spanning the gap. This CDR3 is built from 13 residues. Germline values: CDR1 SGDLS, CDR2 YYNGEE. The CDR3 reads CASSVEGRSEAFF. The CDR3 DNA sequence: TGTGCCAGCAGCGTAGAAGGGAGGTCTGAAGCTTTCTTT.

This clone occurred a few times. As DNA, the CDR3 is TGTGCCAGCAGCAAAGTGGGAGAACGACCCCTAACCCAGTACTTC. Translating gives CASSKVGERPLTQYF. The chain is built from TRBV28 and TRBJ2-5, with a weak D call TRBD2 (5 bases). The ends were cut back, 6 bases at V and 8 bases at J, with 22 bases in the middle. Looked up from germline, CDR1 is MDHEN and CDR2 is SYDVKM. The CDR3 extends over 15 amino acids.

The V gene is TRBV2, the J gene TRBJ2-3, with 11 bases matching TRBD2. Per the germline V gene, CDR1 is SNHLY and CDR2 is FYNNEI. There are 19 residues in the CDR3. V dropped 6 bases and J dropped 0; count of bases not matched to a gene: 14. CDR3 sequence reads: CASRTPPASGGTSTDTQYF. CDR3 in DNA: TGTGCCAGCAGGACCCCGCCCGCTAGCGGGGGGACTAGCACAGATACGCAGTATTTT.

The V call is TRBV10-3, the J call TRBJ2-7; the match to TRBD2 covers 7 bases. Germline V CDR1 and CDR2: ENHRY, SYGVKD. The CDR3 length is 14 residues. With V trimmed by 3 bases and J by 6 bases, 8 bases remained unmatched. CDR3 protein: CAISDTQGRGEQYF. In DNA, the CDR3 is TGTGCCATCAGTGACACCCAAGGGAGGGGCGAGCAGTACTTC.

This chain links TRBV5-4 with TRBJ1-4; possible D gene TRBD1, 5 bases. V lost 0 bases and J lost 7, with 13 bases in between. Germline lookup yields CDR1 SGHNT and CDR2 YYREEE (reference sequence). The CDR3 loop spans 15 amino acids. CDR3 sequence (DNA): TGTGCCAGCAGCTTGGCGGGGGAACGGTCTGAAAAACTGTTTTTT. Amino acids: CASSLAGERSEKLFF.

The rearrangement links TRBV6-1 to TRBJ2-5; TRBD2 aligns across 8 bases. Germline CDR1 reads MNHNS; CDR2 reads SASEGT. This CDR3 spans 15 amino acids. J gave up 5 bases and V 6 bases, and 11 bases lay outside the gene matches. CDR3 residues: CASSGGDFNRETQYF. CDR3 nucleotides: TGTGCCAGCAGCGGGGGGGACTTTAACCGGGAGACCCAGTACTTC.

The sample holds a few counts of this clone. CDR3 sequence reads: CASTGSYNSPLHF. The DNA of the CDR3 is TGCGCCAGCACCGGCTCCTATAATTCACCCCTCCACTTT. This chain uses TRBV5-1 with TRBJ1-6; D is undetermined. CDR3 size: 13 residues. Germline CDR1 is SGHRS and CDR2 is YFSETQ. The ends were cut back, 6 bases at V and 0 bases at J, with 4 bases in the middle.

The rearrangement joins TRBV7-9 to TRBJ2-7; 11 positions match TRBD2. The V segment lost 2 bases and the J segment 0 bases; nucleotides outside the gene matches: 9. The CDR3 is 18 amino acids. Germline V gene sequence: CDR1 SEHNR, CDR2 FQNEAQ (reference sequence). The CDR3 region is CASSLTSGGPSSSYEQYF. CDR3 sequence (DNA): TGTGCCAGCAGCTTAACTAGCGGGGGACCATCGAGCTCCTACGAGCAGTACTTC.

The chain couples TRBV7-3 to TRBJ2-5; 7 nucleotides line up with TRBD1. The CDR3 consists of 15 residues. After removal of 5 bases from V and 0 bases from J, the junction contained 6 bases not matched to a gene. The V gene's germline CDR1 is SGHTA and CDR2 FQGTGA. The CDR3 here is CASSLTGYHQETQYF. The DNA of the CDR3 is TGTGCCAGCAGCCTGACAGGGTACCACCAAGAGACCCAGTACTTC.

CDR3 DNA sequence: TGTGCCAGCGCACGCGGGGTGGCCCAAGAGACCCAGTACTTC. This codes for CASARGVAQETQYF. The chain carries TRBV11-3 and TRBJ2-5, with D perhaps TRBD2 (6 bases). In germline, CDR1 is SGHNT, CDR2 YENEEA. The germline V and J ends were trimmed by 8 bases and 1 base, with 14 bases remaining between them. This CDR3 is 14 amino acids long.

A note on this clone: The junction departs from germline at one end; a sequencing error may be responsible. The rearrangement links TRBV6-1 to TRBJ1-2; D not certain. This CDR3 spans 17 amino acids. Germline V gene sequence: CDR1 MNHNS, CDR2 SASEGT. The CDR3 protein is CASSEGGYFPLHYGYTF. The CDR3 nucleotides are TGTGCCAGCAGTGAGGGCGGGTACTTCCCACTCCACTACGGCTACACCTTC.

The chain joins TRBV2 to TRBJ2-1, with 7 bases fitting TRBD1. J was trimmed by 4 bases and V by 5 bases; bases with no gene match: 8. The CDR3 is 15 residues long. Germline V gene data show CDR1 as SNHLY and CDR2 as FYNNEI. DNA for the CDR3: TGTGCCAGCAGTTCCCGACAGGGAGTGTACAATGAGCAGTTCTTC. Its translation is CASSSRQGVYNEQFF.

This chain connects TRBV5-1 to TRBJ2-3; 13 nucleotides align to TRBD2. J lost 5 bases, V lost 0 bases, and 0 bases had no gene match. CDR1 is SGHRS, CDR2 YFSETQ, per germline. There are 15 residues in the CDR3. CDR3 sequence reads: CASSLGLAGGDTQYF. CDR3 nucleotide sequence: TGCGCCAGCAGCTTGGGACTAGCGGGAGGAGATACGCAGTATTTT. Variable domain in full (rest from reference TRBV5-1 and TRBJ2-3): KAGVTQTPRYLIKTRGQQVTLSCSPISGHRSVSWYQQTPGQGLQFLFEYFSETQRNKGNFPGRFSGRQFSNSRSEMNVSTLELGDSALYLCASSLGLAGGDTQYFGPGTRLTVL.